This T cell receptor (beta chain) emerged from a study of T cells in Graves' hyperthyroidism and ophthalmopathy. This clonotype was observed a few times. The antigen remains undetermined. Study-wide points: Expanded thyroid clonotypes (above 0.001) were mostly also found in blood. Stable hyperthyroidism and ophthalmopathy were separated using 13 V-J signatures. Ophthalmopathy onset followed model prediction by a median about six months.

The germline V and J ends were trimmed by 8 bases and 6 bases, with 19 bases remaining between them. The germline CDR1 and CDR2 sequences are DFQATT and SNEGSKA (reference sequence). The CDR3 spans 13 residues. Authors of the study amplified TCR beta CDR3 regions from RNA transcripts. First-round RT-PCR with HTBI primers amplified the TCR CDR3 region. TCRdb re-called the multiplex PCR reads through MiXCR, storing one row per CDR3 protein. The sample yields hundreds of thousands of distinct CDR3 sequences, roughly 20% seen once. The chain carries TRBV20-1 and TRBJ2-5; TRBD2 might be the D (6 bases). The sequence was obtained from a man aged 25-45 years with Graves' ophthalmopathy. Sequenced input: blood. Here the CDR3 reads CSYNSGDKKTQYF. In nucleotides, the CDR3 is TGCAGTTACAATAGCGGCGACAAAAAGACCCAGTACTTC.